One and the same sample provided the 26 T cell receptor beta chains below, sequenced in a study of molecular identifiers for immune sequencing clone quantification. MiXCR, run by TCRdb on the PCR reads, gives a single entry per CDR3 protein. The sample yields 300,000 to 400,000 distinct CDR3 sequences, around 21% seen once. The sample taken for sequencing was naive CD8+ T cells from blood, with Jurkat cell RNA spiked in. As to subset: FACS-sorted CD8+CD4-CCR7+CD45RA+ naive T cells. The receptors come from a human donor in good health. Some libraries in this study had Jurkat cell RNA spiked in.

On this clonotype itself: A much larger clone lies one base from this, so it may be a read error. The rearrangement joins TRBV7-9 to TRBJ1-6, with no clear D. The length of the CDR3 is 14 residues. Germline CDR1 and CDR2: SEHNR and FQNEAQ (reference sequence). CDR3 coding DNA: TGTGCCAGCAGCTTAGATCCCTCATATTCACCCATCCACTTT. Translation: CASSLDPSYSPIHF.

This clonotype was counted many times. The chain joins TRBV7-9 to TRBJ2-7, with D possibly TRBD1 on 6 matching bases. Deletions cut 5 bases from V and 2 bases from J, with 10 bases between. The germline V gene has CDR1 SEHNR and CDR2 FQNEAQ (reference sequence). The CDR3 extends over 13 amino acids. CDR3 bases: TGTGCCAGCAGCGAGGCAGGGGCCTACGAGCAGTACTTC. It specifies CASSEAGAYEQYF.

Turning to this clonotype: This may be a read error, as it is one base from a much larger clone. The genes are TRBV6-1 and TRBJ1-6, with no clear D. CDR1 and CDR2 from the germline V gene are MNHNS and SASEGT. This CDR3 contains 12 residues. Between the trimmed V and J ends, which lost 6 bases and 14 bases, there was a span of 14 bases. The CDR3 loop is CASRDGSSTLHF. The CDR3, as DNA: TGTGCCAGCAGGGACGGGTCCTCAACCCTCCACTTT.

This clonotype showed up many times. This chain uses TRBV7-2 with TRBJ2-7; a weak D match, TRBD2 (5 bases). Germline lookup yields CDR1 SGHTA and CDR2 FQGNSA. Deletions cut 1 base from V and 0 bases from J, with 7 bases between. CDR3 length: 14 amino acids. The CDR3 DNA sequence: TGTGCCAGCAGCTTAGAAGGGAGCTCCTACGAGCAGTACTTC. It yields the protein CASSLEGSSYEQYF.

Note on this clonotype: A single base separates this from a much larger clone, so it may be a read error. This chain uses TRBV20-1 with TRBJ1-6; D might be TRBD1 (5 bases). Germline lookup yields CDR1 DFQATT and CDR2 SNEGSKA (reference sequence). V was cut by 3 bases and J by 4 bases, with 10 bases left in between. The CDR3 totals 14 residues. The CDR3 spells CSARGGRYNSPLHF. The CDR3 DNA reads as TGCAGTGCTAGGGGGGGACGGTATAATTCACCCCTCCACTTT.

The sample holds a few counts of this clonotype. This chain connects TRBV6-2 or TRBV6-3 to TRBJ1-6; no firm D call. Germline V CDR1 and CDR2: MNHEY, SVGEGT. The germline V and J ends were trimmed by 7 bases and 3 bases, with 7 bases remaining between them. The CDR3 runs 13 residues. CDR3 nucleotides: TGTGCCAGCACCTCGGTCTATAATTCACCCCTCCACTTT. Translation: CASTSVYNSPLHF.

This clonotype was seen at least ten times. The rearrangement joins TRBV29-1 to TRBJ2-3; tentatively, D is TRBD1 (7 bases). V lost 5 bases, J lost 0 bases, and 15 bases lay in between. The germline gives CDR1 SQVTM, CDR2 ANQGSEA. The CDR3 runs 15 residues. For the CDR3, the DNA is TGCAGCGTTTCTCCGACAGGGAGGAGCACAGATACGCAGTATTTT. Protein sequence: CSVSPTGRSTDTQYF.

This clonotype was seen at least ten times. This sequence joins TRBV20-1 and TRBJ2-3; 11 nucleotides align to TRBD2. Germline assignment: CDR1 DFQATT and CDR2 SNEGSKA (reference sequence). V trimming: 2 bases; J trimming: 6 bases; junction bases outside the gene matches: 10. This CDR3 is 16 amino acids long. The CDR3 region has the DNA TGCAGTGCTAGATCGGAACTAGCGGGGGAGAGGGATACGCAGTATTTT. Translated, it gives CSARSELAGERDTQYF.

This clonotype was seen at least ten times. The gene calls are TRBV28 and TRBJ2-7; the D call may be TRBD1 or TRBD2 (5 bases each). Germline V gene sequence: CDR1 MDHEN, CDR2 SYDVKM. Trimming removed 7 bases at V and 3 bases at J, with 13 bases between. The CDR3 is 13 amino acids. The CDR3 loop reads CASKGPALYEQYF. The CDR3, as DNA: TGTGCCAGCAAGGGACCAGCTCTCTACGAGCAGTACTTC.

This clonotype was detected only once. The junction departs from the called germline gene at one end, perhaps through a read error. The chain recombines TRBV6-2 or TRBV6-3 with TRBJ1-5, with D perhaps matching TRBD1 (5 bases). The CDR3 is 14 residues long. Looked up from germline, CDR1 is MNHEY and CDR2 is SVGEGT. The CDR3 sequence: CARREVVEGQPQHF. CDR3 coding DNA: TGTGCCCGCAGGGAAGTGGTAGAGGGACAGCCCCAGCATTTT.

This chain uses TRBV27 with TRBJ2-3; weak D call: TRBD2 (5 bases). V was clipped by 4 bases and J by 6 bases, with 14 bases between them. CDR3 length: 14 residues. Germline CDR1 is MNHEY and CDR2 is SMNVEV (reference sequence). In DNA form, the CDR3 reads TGTGCCAGCAGTTCCGGGGTCTGGTCTGATACGCAGTATTTT. It is translated as CASSSGVWSDTQYF.

This clonotype has at least ten counts. V is TRBV20-1 and J is TRBJ2-3; D is ambiguous. The CDR3 covers 12 residues. Trimming stripped 0 bases from V and 3 bases from J, with 4 bases between. CDR1 DFQATT and CDR2 SNEGSKA come from the germline V gene (reference sequence). CDR3: CSARDPTDTQYF. CDR3 coding DNA: TGCAGTGCTAGAGATCCAACAGATACGCAGTATTTT.

On this clonotype: A read error may be the cause here, since a much bigger clone is one base away. The J gene is TRBJ1-1, the V gene TRBV7-2, with D uncertain. This CDR3 has 12 amino acids. Germline-derived CDR1 and CDR2 are SGHTA and FQGNSA. This CDR3 is CASSDGNTEALF. DNA for the CDR3: TGTGCCAGCAGCGACGGAAACACTGAAGCTCTCTTT.

Only a few counts were recorded for this clonotype. This chain links TRBV6-2 or TRBV6-3 with TRBJ1-1; D remains ambiguous. This CDR3 is built from 14 residues. Trimming took off 2 bases at V and 1 base at J, with 8 bases between the two ends. Germline CDR1 MNHEY, CDR2 SVGEGT. This chain's CDR3 is CASSYPTENTEAFF. As DNA, the CDR3 is TGTGCCAGCAGTTACCCAACCGAGAACACTGAAGCTTTCTTT.

Many counts were recorded for this clonotype. V and J are TRBV6-6 and TRBJ2-7; D tentatively reads TRBD1 or TRBD2 (5 bases each). V was trimmed by 2 bases and J by 7 bases, leaving 6 bases between them. Germline assignment: CDR1 MNHNY and CDR2 SVGAGI (reference sequence). This CDR3 is 11 amino acids long. The CDR3 loop reads CASSYGGEQYF. CDR3 sequence (DNA): TGTGCCAGCAGTTACGGGGGAGAGCAGTACTTC.

This clonotype was recorded many times. The J gene is TRBJ2-1, the V gene TRBV5-1, with TRBD2 matching 10 bases. The ends lost 0 bases at V and 8 bases at J; junction bases unmatched: 8. Germline-derived CDR1 and CDR2 are SGHRS and YFSETQ. CDR3 length: 16 amino acids. CDR3: CASSLERGGRGDEQFF. The CDR3 nucleotides read TGCGCCAGCAGCTTGGAGCGGGGGGGCAGGGGCGATGAGCAGTTCTTC.

This clonotype was picked up many times. The chain joins TRBV29-1 to TRBJ1-5, with a possible D match to TRBD1 (5 bases). This CDR3 is built from 14 residues. CDR1 and CDR2 from the germline V gene are SQVTM and ANQGSEA. Between the trimmed V and J ends, which lost 8 bases and 4 bases, there was a span of 18 bases. The CDR3 DNA reads TGCAGCCCTGGGACCCGCAAGACGAATCAGCCCCAGCATTTT. Its translation is CSPGTRKTNQPQHF.

This clonotype was seen many times. The genes are TRBV29-1 and TRBJ2-1; perhaps TRBD2 as D (6 bases). The V end was cut by 6 bases, the J end by 0 bases, with 12 bases between. Germline V gives CDR1 SQVTM, CDR2 ANQGSEA. The CDR3 consists of 14 residues. CDR3 in amino acids: CSVVTGDSYNEQFF. CDR3 nucleotides: TGCAGCGTGGTCACGGGGGACTCCTACAATGAGCAGTTCTTC.

This clonotype was detected many times. This chain uses TRBV5-6 with TRBJ1-1, with D maybe TRBD1 (5 bases). With 4 bases removed from V and 3 bases from J, the gap between germline ends came to 16 bases. Germline-derived CDR1 and CDR2 are SGHDT and YYEEEE. CDR3 length equals 15 residues. The CDR3 reads CASSPWEGLDTEAFF. CDR3 DNA: TGTGCCAGCAGCCCATGGGAGGGGTTGGACACTGAAGCTTTCTTT.

This clonotype was found many times. Just one base apart from a much larger clone, this may be a read error. This sequence joins TRBV2 and TRBJ2-7; D is possibly TRBD1 or TRBD2 (5 bases each). The V gene lost 5 bases and the J gene lost 1 base, with 9 bases spanning the gap. Germline V gives CDR1 SNHLY, CDR2 FYNNEI. The CDR3 is made up of 13 amino acids. In DNA, the CDR3 is TGTGCCAGCAGTTCGGGACGGTCCTACGAGCAGTACTTC. This codes for CASSSGRSYEQYF.

The table lists this clonotype with a few counts. This chain joins TRBV14 and TRBJ2-6, with unresolved D. V was trimmed by 4 bases and J by 1 base, leaving 5 bases between them. The CDR3 loop spans 14 amino acids. Germline CDR1 and CDR2: SGHDN and FVKESK. Here the CDR3 DNA reads TGTGCCAGCAGCCCTATTTCTGGGGCCAACGTCCTGACTTTC. Translation gives CASSPISGANVLTF.

This clonotype came up many times. The chain couples TRBV19 to TRBJ2-6, with D uncertain. Germline V CDR1 and CDR2: LNHDA, SQIVND (reference sequence). The CDR3 consists of 16 residues. Trimming pared 5 bases from V and 1 base from J, leaving 12 bases between. The CDR3 DNA follows: TGTGCCAGTAGTTTAGGTGGCAGGTCTGGGGCCAACGTCCTGACTTTC. It yields the protein CASSLGGRSGANVLTF.

This clonotype showed up many times. This chain links TRBV12-3 or TRBV12-4 with TRBJ2-1; D remains ambiguous. The CDR3 sequence is 11 residues long. The V end lost 4 bases, the J end lost 12 bases, and 10 bases lay between the germline ends. CDR3 nucleotides: TGTGCCAGCAGTTGGAGCACTGGGCAGTTCTTC. Its translation is CASSWSTGQFF.

This clonotype was seen ten or more times. The rearrangement joins TRBV20-1 to TRBJ1-1; D uncertain. The CDR3 has 15 residues. Per the germline V gene, CDR1 is DFQATT and CDR2 is SNEGSKA (reference sequence). The V gene lost 3 bases and the J gene lost 0 bases, with 14 bases spanning the gap. DNA of the CDR3: TGCAGTGCTAGGAATCAAGTTAACATGAACACTGAAGCTTTCTTT. It is translated as CSARNQVNMNTEAFF.

As DNA, the CDR3 is TGCAGTGCTAGAGATGGTCTAGGCGCGGGAGGCCCCACAGATACGCAGTATTTT. This translates into CSARDGLGAGGPTDTQYF. The V and J genes are TRBV20-1 and TRBJ2-3, with 8 bases fitting TRBD2. The V segment lost 0 bases and the J segment 2 bases; nucleotides outside the gene matches: 13. Germline values: CDR1 DFQATT, CDR2 SNEGSKA (reference sequence). The CDR3 covers 18 residues.

This clonotype was recorded at least ten times. This CDR3 is CSAPSGSGVTDTQYF. DNA of the CDR3: TGCAGTGCTCCCAGTGGTAGCGGGGTGACAGATACGCAGTATTTT. The chain combines TRBV20-1 with TRBJ2-3, with 8 bases lining up with TRBD2. Trimming at V came to 5 bases and at J to 3 bases, leaving 10 bases not matched to a gene. The CDR3 totals 15 residues. Germline values: CDR1 DFQATT, CDR2 SNEGSKA (reference sequence).